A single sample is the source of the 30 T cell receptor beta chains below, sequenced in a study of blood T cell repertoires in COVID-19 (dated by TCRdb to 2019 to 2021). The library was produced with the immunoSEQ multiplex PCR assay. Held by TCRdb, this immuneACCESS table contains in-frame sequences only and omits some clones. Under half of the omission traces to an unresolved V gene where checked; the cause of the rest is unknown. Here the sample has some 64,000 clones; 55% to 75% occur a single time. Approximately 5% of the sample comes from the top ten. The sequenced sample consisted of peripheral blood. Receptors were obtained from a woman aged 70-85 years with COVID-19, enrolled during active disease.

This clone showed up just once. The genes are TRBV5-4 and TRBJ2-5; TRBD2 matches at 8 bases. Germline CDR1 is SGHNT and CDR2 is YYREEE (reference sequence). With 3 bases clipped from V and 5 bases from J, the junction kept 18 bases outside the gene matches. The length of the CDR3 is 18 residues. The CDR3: CASSSFIGGAGVPETQYF. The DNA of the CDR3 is TGTGCCAGCAGCTCTTTCATCGGGGGGGCCGGGGTTCCGGAGACCCAGTACTTC.

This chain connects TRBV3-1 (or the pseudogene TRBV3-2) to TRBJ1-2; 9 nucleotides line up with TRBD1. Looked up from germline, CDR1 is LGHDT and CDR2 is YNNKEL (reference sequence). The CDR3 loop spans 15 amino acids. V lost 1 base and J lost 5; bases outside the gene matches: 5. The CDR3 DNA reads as TGTGCCAGCAGCCAAGTGGACAGGGGAGGGTATGGCTACACCTTC. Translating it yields CASSQVDRGGYGYTF.

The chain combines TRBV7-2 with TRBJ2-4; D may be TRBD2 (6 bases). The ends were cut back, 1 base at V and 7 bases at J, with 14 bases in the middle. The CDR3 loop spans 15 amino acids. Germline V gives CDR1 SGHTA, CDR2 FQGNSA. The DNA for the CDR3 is TGTGCCAGCAGCTTAGGGGGTGCGGGAATGAACATTCAGTACTTC. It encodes CASSLGGAGMNIQYF.

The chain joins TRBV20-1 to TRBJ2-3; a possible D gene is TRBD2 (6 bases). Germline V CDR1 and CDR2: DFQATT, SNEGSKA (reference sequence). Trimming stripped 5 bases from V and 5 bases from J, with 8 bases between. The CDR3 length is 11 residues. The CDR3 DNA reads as TGCAGTGCTCCCGGGGGAGATACGCAGTATTTT. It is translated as CSAPGGDTQYF.

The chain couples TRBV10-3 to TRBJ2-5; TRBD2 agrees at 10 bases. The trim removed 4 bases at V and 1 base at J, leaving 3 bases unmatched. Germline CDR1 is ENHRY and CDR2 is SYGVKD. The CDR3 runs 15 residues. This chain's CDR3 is CAISGAGGFQETQYF. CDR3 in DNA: TGTGCCATCAGTGGAGCGGGAGGGTTCCAAGAGACCCAGTACTTC.

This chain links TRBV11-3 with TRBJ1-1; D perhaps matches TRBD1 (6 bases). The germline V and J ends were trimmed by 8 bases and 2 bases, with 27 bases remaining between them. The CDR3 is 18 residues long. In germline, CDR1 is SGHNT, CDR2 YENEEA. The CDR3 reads CASRNRAGAPQGNTEAFF. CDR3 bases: TGTGCCAGCCGCAACCGCGCAGGGGCACCCCAGGGAAACACTGAAGCTTTCTTT.

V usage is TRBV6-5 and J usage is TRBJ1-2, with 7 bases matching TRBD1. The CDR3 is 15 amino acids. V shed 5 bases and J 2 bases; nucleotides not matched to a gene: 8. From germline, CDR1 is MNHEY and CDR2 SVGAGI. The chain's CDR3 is CASSPRQGPNYGYTF. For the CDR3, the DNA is TGTGCCAGCAGTCCCAGACAGGGCCCAAACTATGGCTACACCTTC.

The CDR3 DNA reads TGTGCCAGCAGCTCGGGACTTGCCTTGGGGCCCCAGCATTTT. Translated: CASSSGLALGPQHF. The chain combines TRBV9 with TRBJ1-5; maybe TRBD1 (5 bases). The CDR3 spans 14 residues. V lost 4 bases to trimming and J lost 9 bases, with 17 bases between them. CDR1 is SGDLS and CDR2 is YYNGEE in the germline V gene.

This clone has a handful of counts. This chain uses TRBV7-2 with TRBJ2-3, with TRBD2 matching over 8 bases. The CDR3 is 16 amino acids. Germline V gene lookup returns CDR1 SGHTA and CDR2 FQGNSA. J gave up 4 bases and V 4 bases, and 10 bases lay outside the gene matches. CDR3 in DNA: TGTGCCAGCAGCTATGGAGCGGGAGCGATCGCAGATACGCAGTATTTT. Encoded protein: CASSYGAGAIADTQYF.

The CDR3 DNA reads as TGCGCCAGCAGCCCGCCCGTCGACAGGGGGCACAATCAGCCCCAGCATTTT. Encoded protein: CASSPPVDRGHNQPQHF. This sequence joins TRBV5-1 and TRBJ1-5, with 10 bases matching TRBD1. CDR1 and CDR2 (germline): SGHRS, YFSETQ. The CDR3 runs 17 residues. V shed 4 bases, J shed 3 bases, and the junction held 10 bases outside the gene matches. The whole variable domain, filled in from reference TRBV5-1 and TRBJ1-5, reads KAGVTQTPRYLIKTRGQQVTLSCSPISGHRSVSWYQQTPGQGLQFLFEYFSETQRNKGNFPGRFSGRQFSNSRSEMNVSTLELGDSALYLCASSPPVDRGHNQPQHFGDGTRLSIL.

CDR3 residues: CASSSRFSGNTIYF. The CDR3 bases are TGTGCCAGCAGTTCCAGGTTCTCTGGAAACACCATATATTTT. This rearrangement joins TRBV6-5 to TRBJ1-3, with unresolved D. Trimming took 4 bases from V and 0 from J, leaving 7 bases between them. Per germline, CDR1 MNHEY and CDR2 SVGAGI. The CDR3 covers 14 residues.

CDR3 residues: CASRREHNEQFF. The CDR3 DNA is TGTGCCAGCAGGAGGGAACACAATGAGCAGTTCTTC. The rearrangement joins TRBV2 to TRBJ2-1, with D tentatively TRBD2 (5 bases). CDR1 and CDR2 (germline): SNHLY, FYNNEI. The CDR3 is 12 residues long. V was cut by 6 bases and J by 5 bases, with 8 bases left in between.

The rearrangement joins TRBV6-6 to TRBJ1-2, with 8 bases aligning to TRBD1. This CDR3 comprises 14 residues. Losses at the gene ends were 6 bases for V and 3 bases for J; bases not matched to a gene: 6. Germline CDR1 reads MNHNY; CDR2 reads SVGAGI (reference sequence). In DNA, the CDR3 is TGTGCCAGCAGCAAGGACAGGGATCACTATGGCTACACCTTC. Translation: CASSKDRDHYGYTF.

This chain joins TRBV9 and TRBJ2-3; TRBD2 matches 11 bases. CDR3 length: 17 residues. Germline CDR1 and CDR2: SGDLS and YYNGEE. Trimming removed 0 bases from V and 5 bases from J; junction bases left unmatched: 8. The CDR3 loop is CASSVDPLAGDLDTQYF. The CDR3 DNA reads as TGTGCCAGCAGCGTAGACCCACTAGCGGGAGATCTAGATACGCAGTATTTT.

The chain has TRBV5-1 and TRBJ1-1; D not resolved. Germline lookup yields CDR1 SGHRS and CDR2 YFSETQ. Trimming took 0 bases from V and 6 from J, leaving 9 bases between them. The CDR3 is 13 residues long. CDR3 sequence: CASSLEPGAEAFF. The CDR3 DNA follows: TGCGCCAGCAGCTTGGAACCCGGGGCTGAAGCTTTCTTT.

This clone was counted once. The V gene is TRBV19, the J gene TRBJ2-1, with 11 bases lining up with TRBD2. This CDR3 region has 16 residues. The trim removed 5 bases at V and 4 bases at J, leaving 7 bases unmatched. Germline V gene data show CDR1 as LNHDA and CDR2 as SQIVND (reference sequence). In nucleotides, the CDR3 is TGTGCCAGTAGTCCTGGGGCTAGCGGGAGGTACAATGAGCAGTTCTTC. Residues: CASSPGASGRYNEQFF.

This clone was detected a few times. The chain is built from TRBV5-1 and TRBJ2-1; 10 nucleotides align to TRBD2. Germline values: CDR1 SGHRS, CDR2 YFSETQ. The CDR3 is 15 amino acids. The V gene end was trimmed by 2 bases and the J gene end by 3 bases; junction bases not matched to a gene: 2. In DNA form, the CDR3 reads TGCGCCAGCAGCTTAAGGACTAGCGGCTACAATGAGCAGTTCTTC. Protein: CASSLRTSGYNEQFF.

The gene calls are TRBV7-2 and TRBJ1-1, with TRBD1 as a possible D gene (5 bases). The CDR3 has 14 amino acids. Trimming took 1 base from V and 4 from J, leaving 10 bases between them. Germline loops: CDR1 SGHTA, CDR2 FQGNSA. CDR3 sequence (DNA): TGTGCCAGCAGCTTAGTCGGGGGGTCCACTGAAGCTTTCTTT. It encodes CASSLVGGSTEAFF.

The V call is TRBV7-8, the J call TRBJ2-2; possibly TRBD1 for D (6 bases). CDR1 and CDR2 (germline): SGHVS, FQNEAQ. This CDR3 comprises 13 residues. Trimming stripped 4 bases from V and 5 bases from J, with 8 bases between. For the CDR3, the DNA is TGTGCCAGCAGCTCGCAGGGGACCGGGGAGCTGTTTTTT. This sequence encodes CASSSQGTGELFF.

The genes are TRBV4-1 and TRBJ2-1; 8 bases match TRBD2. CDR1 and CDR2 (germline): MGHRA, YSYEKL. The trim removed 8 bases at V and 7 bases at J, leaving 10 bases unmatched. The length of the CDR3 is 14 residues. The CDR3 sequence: CASSRAGGRNEQFF. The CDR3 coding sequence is TGCGCCAGCTCCCGGGCGGGGGGTAGGAATGAGCAGTTCTTC.

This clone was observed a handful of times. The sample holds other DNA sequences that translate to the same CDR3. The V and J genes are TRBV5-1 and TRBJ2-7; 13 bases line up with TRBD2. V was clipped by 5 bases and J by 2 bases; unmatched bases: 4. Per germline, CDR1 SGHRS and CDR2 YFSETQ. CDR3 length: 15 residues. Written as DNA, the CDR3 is TGCGCCAGCAGTCCAGGACTAGCGGGGGCCTACGAGCAGTACTTC. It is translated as CASSPGLAGAYEQYF. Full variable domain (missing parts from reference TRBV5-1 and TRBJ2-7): KAGVTQTPRYLIKTRGQQVTLSCSPISGHRSVSWYQQTPGQGLQFLFEYFSETQRNKGNFPGRFSGRQFSNSRSEMNVSTLELGDSALYLCASSPGLAGAYEQYFGPGTRLTVT.

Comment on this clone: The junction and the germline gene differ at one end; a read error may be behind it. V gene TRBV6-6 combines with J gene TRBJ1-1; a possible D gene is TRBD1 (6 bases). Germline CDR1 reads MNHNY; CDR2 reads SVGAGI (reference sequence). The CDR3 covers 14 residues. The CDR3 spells CASSYPGQNVEPFF. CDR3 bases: TGTGCCAGCAGTTACCCGGGACAAAACGTTGAACCTTTCTTT.

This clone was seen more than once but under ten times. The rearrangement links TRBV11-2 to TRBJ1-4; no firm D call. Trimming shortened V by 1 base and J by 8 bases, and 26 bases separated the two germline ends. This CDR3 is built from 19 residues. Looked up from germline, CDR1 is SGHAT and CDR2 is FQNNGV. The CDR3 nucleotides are TGTGCCAGCAGCTTAGGTTCTTTGGACTACCCCCCTCCGAAGGAAAAACTGTTTTTT. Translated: CASSLGSLDYPPPKEKLFF. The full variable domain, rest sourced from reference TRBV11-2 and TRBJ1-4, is EAGVAQSPRYKIIEKRQSVAFWCNPISGHATLYWYQQILGQGPKLLIQFQNNGVVDDSQLPKDRFSAERLKGVDSTLKIQPAKLEDSAVYLCASSLGSLDYPPPKEKLFFGSGTQLSVL.

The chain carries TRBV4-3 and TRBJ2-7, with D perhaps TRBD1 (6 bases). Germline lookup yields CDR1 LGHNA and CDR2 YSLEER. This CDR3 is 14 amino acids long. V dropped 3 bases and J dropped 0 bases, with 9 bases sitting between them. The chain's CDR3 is CASSQGDNSYEQYF. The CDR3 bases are TGCGCCAGCAGCCAGGGGGACAACTCCTACGAGCAGTACTTC.

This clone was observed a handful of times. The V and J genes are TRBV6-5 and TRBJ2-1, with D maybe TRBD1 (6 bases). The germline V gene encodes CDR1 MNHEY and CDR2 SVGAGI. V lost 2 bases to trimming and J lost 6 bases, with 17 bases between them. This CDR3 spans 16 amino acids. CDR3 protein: CASSYGGQPMGNEQFF. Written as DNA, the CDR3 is TGTGCCAGCAGTTACGGGGGACAACCGATGGGCAATGAGCAGTTCTTC.

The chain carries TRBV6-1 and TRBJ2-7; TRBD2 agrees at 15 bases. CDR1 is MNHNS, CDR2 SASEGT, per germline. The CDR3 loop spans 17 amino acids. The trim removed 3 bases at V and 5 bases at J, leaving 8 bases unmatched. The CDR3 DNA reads TGTGCCAGCAGTGATCCTGGACTAGCGGGAGGGAGCGACGAGCAGTACGTC. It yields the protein CASSDPGLAGGSDEQYV.

The CDR3 spells CASSQARGRTGELFF. As DNA, the CDR3 is TGTGCCAGCAGCCAAGCCAGGGGGCGAACCGGGGAGCTGTTTTTT. The chain combines TRBV11-3 with TRBJ2-2; TRBD1 matches 8 bases. V lost 5 bases, J lost 5 bases, and 7 bases stayed unmatched. The germline CDR1 and CDR2 sequences are SGHNT and YENEEA. The CDR3 has 15 residues.

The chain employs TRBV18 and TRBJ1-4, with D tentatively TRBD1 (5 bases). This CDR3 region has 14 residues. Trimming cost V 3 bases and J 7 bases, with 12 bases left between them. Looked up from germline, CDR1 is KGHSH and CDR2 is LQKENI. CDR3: CASSPGAESEKLFF. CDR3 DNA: TGTGCCAGCTCACCTGGGGCCGAGAGTGAAAAACTGTTTTTT.

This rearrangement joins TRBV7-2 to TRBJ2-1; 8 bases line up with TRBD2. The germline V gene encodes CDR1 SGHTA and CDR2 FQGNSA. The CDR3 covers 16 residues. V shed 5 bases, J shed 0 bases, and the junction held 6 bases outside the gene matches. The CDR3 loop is CASSSVAGSSYNEQFF. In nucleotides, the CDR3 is TGTGCCAGCAGCAGTGTAGCGGGGAGCTCCTACAATGAGCAGTTCTTC.

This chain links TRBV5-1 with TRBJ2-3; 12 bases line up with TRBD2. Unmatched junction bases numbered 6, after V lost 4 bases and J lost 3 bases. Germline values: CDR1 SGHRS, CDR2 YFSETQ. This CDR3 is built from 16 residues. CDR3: CASSPPSGGGTDTQYF. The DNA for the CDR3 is TGCGCCAGCAGCCCTCCTAGCGGGGGGGGGACAGATACGCAGTATTTT.